This T cell receptor (beta chain) was identified during a study of identical twins. A universal primer binding site was introduced by template switching. The final cDNA contained unique molecular identifiers. TCRdb reanalysed the 5' RACE reads using MiXCR and keeps one entry per CDR3 protein. The repertoire consists of 1.5 million to 2 million distinct CDR3 sequences, with about 30% occurring once and the leading ten covering around 0.3%. Details on this clonotype: Its target is not known.

Trimming removed 10 bases at V and 7 bases at J, with 19 bases between. CDR1 and CDR2 (germline): MDHEN, SYDVKM. CDR3 length equals 13 residues. Study observations and caveats: Out-of-frame alpha sequences that twins shared showed excess low generation probability.

Only healthy Caucasians were included as donors. The sample consisted of cord blood. This receptor was obtained from a newborn girl in good health. The rearrangement links TRBV28 to TRBJ1-1, with D unresolved. The CDR3 protein is CATTGPGTVEAFF. CDR3 DNA: TGTGCCACCACTGGGCCAGGAACAGTTGAAGCTTTCTTT. Complete variable domain (other parts from reference TRBV28 and TRBJ1-1): DVKVTQSSRYLVKRTGEKVFLECVQDMDHENMFWYRQDPGLGLRLIYFSYDVKMKEKGDIPEGYSVSREKKERFSLILESASTNQTSMYLCATTGPGTVEAFFGQGTRLTVV.